The 24 T cell receptor beta chains presented below share a single source sample, sequenced in a study of read filtering for tumor transcriptome and immune sequencing. Molecular barcoded adaptors covering alpha/delta and beta/gamma chains were used on approximately 400 ng RNA. Each CDR3 protein is one row after TCRdb ran MiXCR on the reads. Of roughly 67,000 distinct CDR3 sequences listed, roughly 20% are singletons. Sequencing was carried out using a population of CD138-negative cells sorted from bone marrow. The receptors were gathered from a donor aged 40 or over with multiple myeloma.

The table lists this clonotype with many counts. This chain uses TRBV20-1 with TRBJ1-1, with 7 positions matching TRBD1. The CDR3 contains 13 residues. CDR1 is DFQATT and CDR2 is SNEGSKA in the germline V gene (reference sequence). V was clipped by 5 bases and J by 0 bases; unmatched bases: 3. In nucleotides, the CDR3 is TGCAGTGCTCCGGACAGGTTGAACACTGAAGCTTTCTTT. This gives the protein CSAPDRLNTEAFF.

This clonotype was counted at least ten times. The J gene is TRBJ2-5, the V gene TRBV5-6, with 11 bases matching TRBD2. Germline V gene lookup returns CDR1 SGHDT and CDR2 YYEEEE. V was clipped by 7 bases and J by 14 bases; unmatched bases: 13. This CDR3 spans 13 amino acids. In nucleotides, the CDR3 is TGTGCCAGCGCCATCCTAGCGGGAGGTTCAGCCTACTTC. This encodes CASAILAGGSAYF.

This clonotype has at least ten counts. J is TRBJ1-2 and V is TRBV20-1; the D gene is possibly TRBD1 (6 bases). Per the germline V gene, CDR1 is DFQATT and CDR2 is SNEGSKA (reference sequence). The germline V and J ends were trimmed by 7 bases and 1 base, with 19 bases remaining between them. The CDR3 covers 15 residues. CDR3 DNA sequence: TGCAGTGTACAGGACAGAACAGCAATTAACTATGGCTACACCTTC. As protein: CSVQDRTAINYGYTF.

This clonotype was seen at least ten times. The chain has TRBV6-6 and TRBJ2-7, with TRBD1 matching over 7 bases. Germline CDR1 is MNHNY and CDR2 is SVGAGI (reference sequence). The junction had 7 bases not matched to a gene; V was cut back by 6 bases and J by 2 bases. The CDR3 contains 14 residues. DNA of the CDR3: TGTGCCAGCAGCTTCGGGACAGTAACCTACGAGCAGTACTTC. The encoded protein is CASSFGTVTYEQYF.

The sample holds many counts of this clonotype. The chain employs TRBV12-3 or TRBV12-4 and TRBJ2-1; possibly TRBD1 for D (5 bases). There are 14 residues in the CDR3. Trimming stripped 3 bases from V and 7 bases from J, with 13 bases between. The CDR3 is CASSFGAATNEQFF. In nucleotides, the CDR3 is TGTGCCAGCAGTTTTGGGGCCGCTACGAATGAGCAGTTCTTC.

On this clonotype itself: One end of the junction is discordant with germline, which a read error may explain. The J gene is TRBJ2-3, the V gene TRBV7-6; 8 bases line up with TRBD2. Germline CDR1 reads SGHVS; CDR2 reads FNYEAQ. The CDR3 totals 17 residues. The CDR3 region is CASSSLSGRISTDTQYF. The DNA for the CDR3 is TGTGCCAGCAGCTCGTTAAGCGGGAGAATAAGCACAGACACGCAGTATTTT.

Many counts were recorded for this clonotype. The CDR3 region has the DNA TGTGCCACCAGCCGAGGGATGCTGGGCAATCAGCCCCAGCATTTT. It codes for CATSRGMLGNQPQHF. The chain carries TRBV24-1 and TRBJ1-5, with D unresolved. This CDR3 region has 15 residues. V was trimmed by 7 bases and J by 2 bases, leaving 14 bases between them. The germline gives CDR1 KGHDR, CDR2 SFDVKD.

This clonotype was counted at least ten times. The CDR3 DNA is TGCGCCAGCAGCACAACAGGGTTTGTGAACACTGAAGCTTTCTTT. Translation: CASSTTGFVNTEAFF. The chain employs TRBV5-1 and TRBJ1-1, with D maybe TRBD1 (6 bases). Per the germline V gene, CDR1 is SGHRS and CDR2 is YFSETQ. The CDR3 is made up of 15 amino acids. V was shortened by 4 bases and J by 0 bases, with 13 bases between the two germline ends.

This clonotype was counted at least ten times. This sequence joins TRBV6-2 or TRBV6-3 and TRBJ2-7; TRBD2 aligns across 7 bases. The V gene end was trimmed by 6 bases and the J gene end by 4 bases; junction bases not matched to a gene: 9. This CDR3 has 14 amino acids. Germline CDR1 is MNHEY and CDR2 is SVGEGT. CDR3: CASRSSGAIYEQYF. DNA of the CDR3: TGTGCCAGCAGATCTAGCGGAGCCATTTACGAGCAGTACTTC.

This clonotype has at least ten counts. V and J are TRBV29-1 and TRBJ2-2; no firm D call. Trimming removed 7 bases from V and 7 bases from J, with 13 bases in between. The CDR3 spans 12 residues. The germline V gene encodes CDR1 SQVTM and CDR2 ANQGSEA. Here the CDR3 reads CSGGSSSGELFF. In DNA, the CDR3 is TGCAGCGGGGGTAGCTCAAGCGGGGAGCTGTTTTTT.

This clonotype was found many times. The chain couples TRBV12-3 or TRBV12-4 to TRBJ2-7; 11 nucleotides align to TRBD2. After removal of 3 bases from V and 7 bases from J, the junction contained 11 bases not matched to a gene. This CDR3 contains 16 residues. CDR3 sequence reads: CASSFPSGRLPREQYF. The CDR3 DNA sequence: TGTGCCAGCAGTTTCCCTAGCGGGAGGCTCCCCAGGGAGCAGTACTTC.

This clonotype was counted once. A clone one base away is much larger, so this may be a read error. The chain is built from TRBV7-9 and TRBJ2-3, with a tentative D call TRBD2 (5 bases). This CDR3 is 11 amino acids long. Germline V gene lookup returns CDR1 SEHNR and CDR2 FQNEAQ (reference sequence). Trimming shortened V by 8 bases and J by 7 bases, and 10 bases separated the two germline ends. CDR3 protein: CASAGENTQYF. The CDR3 nucleotides are TGTGCCAGCGCGGGCGAAAATACGCAGTATTTT.

This clonotype was counted many times. The chain is built from TRBV19 and TRBJ2-5; D unresolved. The V gene's germline CDR1 is LNHDA and CDR2 SQIVND (reference sequence). CDR3 size: 14 residues. V lost 5 bases and J lost 5, with 15 bases in between. CDR3 residues: CASSSRDRVETQYF. As DNA, the CDR3 is TGTGCCAGTAGTTCCCGTGACCGGGTGGAGACCCAGTACTTC.

This clonotype has at least ten counts. The V call is TRBV6-2 or TRBV6-3, the J call TRBJ2-3; the D is unclear. This CDR3 comprises 14 residues. In germline, CDR1 is MNHEY, CDR2 SVGEGT. V lost 5 bases, J lost 4 bases, and 13 bases lay in between. CDR3 sequence reads: CASSPRVSPDTQYF. The DNA for the CDR3 is TGTGCCAGCAGTCCCCGGGTCTCCCCAGATACGCAGTATTTT.

This clonotype has a count of ten or more. Germline is not matched at one junction end, which may reflect a read error. The rearrangement links TRBV5-1 to TRBJ1-1; the D is unclear. The germline gives CDR1 SGHRS, CDR2 YFSETQ. This CDR3 has 13 residues. The CDR3 loop reads CASSLIGDTEAFF. CDR3 bases: TGTGCCAGCAGCTTAATCGGCGACACTGAAGCTTTCTTT.

This clonotype came up a few times. The genes are TRBV2 and TRBJ2-2, with 10 positions matching TRBD2. The CDR3 spans 16 residues. J was trimmed by 4 bases and V by 6 bases; bases with no gene match: 8. Per the germline V gene, CDR1 is SNHLY and CDR2 is FYNNEI. The CDR3 DNA is TGTGCCAGCAGGGATAGCGGGAGGTCGAGCACCGGGGAGCTGTTTTTT. It specifies CASRDSGRSSTGELFF.

The V call is TRBV2, the J call TRBJ2-6, with D possibly TRBD1 on 6 matching bases. This CDR3 is built from 16 residues. V dropped 5 bases and J dropped 0 bases, with 11 bases sitting between them. Germline CDR1 and CDR2: SNHLY and FYNNEI. The CDR3 DNA reads TGTGCCAGCAGTCCCCGACAGGTCTCTGGGGCCAACGTCCTGACTTTC. It translates to CASSPRQVSGANVLTF.

To note about this clonotype: Given a much more abundant clone one base away, this may be a read error. The chain uses TRBV2 and TRBJ1-5; TRBD1 matches 7 bases. Germline loops: CDR1 SNHLY, CDR2 FYNNEI. CDR3 size: 15 residues. CDR3 in amino acids: CASNGGGQSNQPRHF. The CDR3 nucleotides read TGTGCCAGCAACGGAGGGGGACAGTCTAATCAGCCCCGGCATTTT.

In its sample, this clonotype was seen many times. The chain has TRBV19 and TRBJ2-1; weak D call: TRBD1 (5 bases). The CDR3 is made up of 18 amino acids. Trimming removed 3 bases from V and 0 bases from J, with 18 bases in between. The germline V gene has CDR1 LNHDA and CDR2 SQIVND (reference sequence). The CDR3: CASSMVTWGGSSYNEQFF. In DNA form, the CDR3 reads TGTGCCAGTAGTATGGTTACCTGGGGCGGAAGCTCCTACAATGAGCAGTTCTTC. Variable domain in full (rest from reference TRBV19 and TRBJ2-1): DGGITQSPKYLFRKEGQNVTLSCEQNLNHDAMYWYRQDPGQGLRLIYYSQIVNDFQKGDIAEGYSVSREKKESFPLTVTSAQKNPTAFYLCASSMVTWGGSSYNEQFFGPGTRLTVL.

This clonotype was counted between two and nine times. This chain links TRBV19 with TRBJ2-1; tentative D call: TRBD2 (6 bases). In germline, CDR1 is LNHDA, CDR2 SQIVND (reference sequence). Trimming stripped 5 bases from V and 3 bases from J, with 17 bases between. The CDR3 spans 16 residues. CDR3 region: CASSARLGRLYNEQFF. CDR3 in DNA: TGTGCCAGTAGTGCCCGACTAGGACGGCTCTACAATGAGCAGTTCTTC.

This clonotype occurred many times. The genes are TRBV5-1 and TRBJ2-1, with TRBD2 identical over 13 bases. There are 17 residues in the CDR3. Germline V CDR1 and CDR2: SGHRS, YFSETQ. V gave up 3 bases and J gave up 8 bases; unmatched junction bases: 11. CDR3 nucleotides: TGCGCCAGCAGCTCAGGACTAGCGGGAGTGCTGGGGGATGAGCAGTTCTTC. It codes for CASSSGLAGVLGDEQFF. Using reference TRBV5-1 and TRBJ2-1 for the parts outside the CDR3, the full variable domain is KAGVTQTPRYLIKTRGQQVTLSCSPISGHRSVSWYQQTPGQGLQFLFEYFSETQRNKGNFPGRFSGRQFSNSRSEMNVSTLELGDSALYLCASSSGLAGVLGDEQFFGPGTRLTVL.

Many counts were recorded for this clonotype. The chain carries TRBV5-5 and TRBJ2-3; possibly TRBD2 for D (7 bases). Trimming took 0 bases from V and 4 from J, leaving 18 bases between them. The V gene's germline CDR1 is SGHKS and CDR2 YYEKEE (reference sequence). This CDR3 is 17 amino acids long. The chain's CDR3 is CASSLVGGGGPSDTQYF. Written as DNA, the CDR3 is TGTGCCAGCAGCTTGGTTGGAGGGGGGGGCCCTTCAGATACGCAGTATTTT.

As for this clonotype: The junction does not match germline at one end; this may be a read error. The chain combines TRBV20-1 with TRBJ2-7; D possibly corresponds to TRBD2 (5 bases). Germline V gives CDR1 DFQATT, CDR2 SNEGSKA (reference sequence). This CDR3 is built from 14 residues. The DNA of the CDR3 is TGCAGTGCTAGGGCGGGCGGCATGACCTACGAGCGGTACTTC. Residues: CSARAGGMTYERYF.

This clonotype was detected ten times or more. The rearrangement joins TRBV28 to TRBJ1-1, with D tentatively TRBD1 (6 bases). The CDR3 totals 15 residues. V was shortened by 5 bases and J by 3 bases, with 16 bases between the two germline ends. CDR1 is MDHEN and CDR2 is SYDVKM in the germline V gene. The CDR3 spells CASSIWGALDTEAFF. Written as DNA, the CDR3 is TGTGCCAGCAGTATCTGGGGGGCGCTGGACACTGAAGCTTTCTTT. The full variable domain, with the rest looked up from reference TRBV28 and TRBJ1-1, is DVKVTQSSRYLVKRTGEKVFLECVQDMDHENMFWYRQDPGLGLRLIYFSYDVKMKEKGDIPEGYSVSREKKERFSLILESASTNQTSMYLCASSIWGALDTEAFFGQGTRLTVV.